A single sample is the source of the 5 T cell receptor beta chains below, sequenced in a study of cytomegalovirus exposure and HLA in healthy donors. PCR employed 60 Vbeta and 13 Jbeta primers. The method was immunoSEQ multiplex PCR; TCRdb's version includes in-frame clones alone and lacks a portion of them. This table holds about 130,000 clones, roughly 85% found once. Sequencing used PBMCs. These receptors originate from a woman in her twenties or thirties in good health and CMV-seropositive.

The chain recombines TRBV28 with TRBJ1-3, with 7 bases lining up with TRBD1. Germline CDR1 reads MDHEN; CDR2 reads SYDVKM. Trimming removed 8 bases from V and 3 bases from J; junction bases left unmatched: 7. This CDR3 has 14 residues. CDR3 DNA sequence: TGTGCCAGCGGGACCCGACAGGGTGGAAACACCATATATTTT. Translating it yields CASGTRQGGNTIYF. The full variable domain, its missing parts supplied by reference TRBV28 and TRBJ1-3, is DVKVTQSSRYLVKRTGEKVFLECVQDMDHENMFWYRQDPGLGLRLIYFSYDVKMKEKGDIPEGYSVSREKKERFSLILESASTNQTSMYLCASGTRQGGNTIYFGEGSWLTVV.

The genes are TRBV5-1 and TRBJ1-4; 8 bases map to TRBD1. Unmatched junction bases numbered 7, after V lost 4 bases and J lost 8 bases. Germline-derived CDR1 and CDR2 are SGHRS and YFSETQ. This CDR3 comprises 14 residues. This CDR3 is CASSIGQGWEKLFF. The CDR3 coding sequence is TGCGCCAGCAGCATTGGACAGGGTTGGGAAAAACTGTTTTTT.

This clone appeared a few times. The chain employs TRBV2 and TRBJ1-1, with D possibly being TRBD1 (5 bases). Trimming stripped 5 bases from V and 11 bases from J, with 15 bases between. Germline assignment: CDR1 SNHLY and CDR2 FYNNEI. This CDR3 is built from 12 residues. CDR3 loop: CASSTGVPRAFF. The CDR3 bases are TGTGCCAGCAGTACAGGAGTACCCAGGGCTTTCTTT.

V is TRBV7-3 and J is TRBJ2-3, with 9 bases aligning to TRBD2. CDR1 is SGHTA, CDR2 FQGTGA, per germline. The V segment lost 1 base and the J segment 0 bases; nucleotides outside the gene matches: 8. The CDR3 has 18 residues. In nucleotides, the CDR3 is TGTGCCAGCAGCTTAAGACCGTCTAGCGGGGTTAGCACAGATACGCAGTATTTT. It translates to CASSLRPSSGVSTDTQYF.

The genes are TRBV28 and TRBJ2-3; the match to TRBD2 covers 8 bases. V gave up 11 bases and J gave up 5 bases; unmatched junction bases: 9. The CDR3 has 13 amino acids. Per the germline V gene, CDR1 is MDHEN and CDR2 is SYDVKM. The CDR3 loop is CALSTSEVDTQYF. The CDR3 DNA follows: TGTGCCCTTTCGACTAGCGAGGTAGATACGCAGTATTTT.